This is a list of T cell receptor beta chains from one sample in a study of cytomegalovirus exposure and HLA in healthy donors. Sequenced by immunoSEQ multiplex PCR; TCRdb stores in-frame clones only, minus some. The table lists hundreds of thousands of clones, approximately 78% of them singletons. The specimen sequenced was PBMCs. The receptors here all came from a male donor in good health and CMV-seronegative. CDR3s include the opening cysteine and the closing phenylalanine or tryptophan. A D gene is named only where the DNA matches it firmly. Rows may omit the clone size; those that give it use once, few, many or a size class.

V: TRBV5-1; J: TRBJ1-2; size: .; D: .; CDR3: CASSLFRDHGYTF; DNA: TGCGCCAGCAGCTTGTTCAGGGATCATGGCTACACCTTC
V: TRBV5-4; J: TRBJ2-5; size: .; D: .; CDR3: CASSLGLDGTQYF; DNA: TGTGCCAGCAGCTTGGGGCTAGACGGGACCCAGTACTTC
V: TRBV27; J: TRBJ2-7; size: .; D: TRBD2; CDR3: CASSLSGGRAPNEQYF; DNA: TGTGCCAGCAGTTTATCGGGCGGGAGGGCCCCCAACGAGCAGTACTTC
V: TRBV7-9; J: TRBJ2-2; size: .; D: TRBD2; CDR3: CASSSPGLAGENTGELFF; DNA: TGTGCCAGCAGCTCACCGGGACTAGCGGGAGAGAACACCGGGGAGCTGTTTTTT
V: TRBV6-1; J: TRBJ2-7; size: .; D: TRBD1; CDR3: CASRQGSYEQYF; DNA: TGTGCCAGCCGACAGGGGTCCTACGAGCAGTACTTC
V: TRBV7-9; J: TRBJ2-7; size: once; D: TRBD2; CDR3: CASSFASGAQYEQYF; DNA: TGTGCCAGCAGCTTTGCTAGCGGGGCACAATACGAGCAGTACTTC
V: TRBV2; J: TRBJ2-1; size: .; D: .; CDR3: CASSGQTYNEQFF; DNA: TGTGCCAGCAGTGGACAGACCTACAATGAGCAGTTCTTC
V: TRBV5-6; J: TRBJ1-5; size: few; D: TRBD1; CDR3: CASRVGQGQPQHF; DNA: TGTGCCAGCAGAGTTGGACAGGGCCAGCCCCAGCATTTT
V: TRBV7-6; J: TRBJ2-7; size: .; D: TRBD2; CDR3: CASSNSPGGQSYEQYF; DNA: TGTGCCAGCAGCAACTCTCCGGGGGGGCAATCCTACGAGCAGTACTTC
V: TRBV7-2; J: TRBJ2-1; size: few; D: .; CDR3: CASSSQGWGNEQFF; DNA: TGTGCCAGCAGCTCCCAGGGGTGGGGTAATGAGCAGTTCTTC
V: TRBV5-1; J: TRBJ2-5; size: .; D: TRBD1; CDR3: CASSYAGGWQETQYF; DNA: TGCGCCAGCAGCTACGCAGGGGGCTGGCAAGAGACCCAGTACTTC
V: TRBV11-2; J: TRBJ1-4; size: once; D: .; CDR3: CASRKQGDEKLFF; DNA: TGTGCCAGCAGGAAACAGGGAGATGAAAAACTGTTTTTT
V: TRBV29-1; J: TRBJ2-7; size: .; D: TRBD1; CDR3: CSVEDGDRGVNEQYF; DNA: TGCAGCGTTGAAGATGGGGACAGGGGGGTCAACGAGCAGTACTTC
V: TRBV19; J: TRBJ2-1; size: .; D: .; CDR3: CASRGALSGNEQFF; DNA: TGTGCCAGTAGGGGGGCTTTATCTGGTAATGAGCAGTTCTTC
V: TRBV6-5; J: TRBJ1-3; size: .; D: .; CDR3: CASRRGNADTIYF; DNA: TGTGCCAGCAGGAGGGGGAACGCAGACACCATATATTTT
V: TRBV28; J: TRBJ1-4; size: once; D: .; CDR3: CASSPASESSGDEKLFF; DNA: TGTGCCAGCAGTCCCGCGTCGGAGTCCTCGGGAGATGAAAAACTGTTTTTT
V: TRBV29-1; J: TRBJ2-4; size: .; D: .; CDR3: CSVGEGGIGNIQYF; DNA: TGCAGCGTTGGAGAGGGGGGAATCGGTAACATTCAGTACTTC
V: TRBV28; J: TRBJ2-7; size: .; D: TRBD2; CDR3: CASNQAGTDEQYF; DNA: TGTGCCAGCAACCAAGCGGGAACCGACGAGCAGTACTTC
V: TRBV11-1; J: TRBJ2-3; size: .; D: TRBD2; CDR3: CASSAPLSLAGDSDTQYF; DNA: TGTGCCAGCAGCGCACCTCTATCACTAGCGGGAGACTCAGATACGCAGTATTTT
V: TRBV27; J: TRBJ1-1; size: .; D: .; CDR3: CASSFMAAGETEAFF; DNA: TGTGCCAGCAGTTTCATGGCGGCCGGGGAGACTGAAGCTTTCTTT
V: TRBV7-9; J: TRBJ2-7; size: once; D: .; CDR3: CASSRGAGRHEQYF; DNA: TGTGCCAGCAGCCGCGGGGCAGGGAGACACGAGCAGTACTTC
V: TRBV4-2; J: TRBJ2-7; size: .; D: TRBD2; CDR3: CASSQASGPGYEQYF; DNA: TGTGCCAGCAGCCAGGCTAGCGGGCCTGGGTACGAGCAGTACTTC
V: TRBV6-1; J: TRBJ2-7; size: once; D: TRBD2; CDR3: CASSEEDGRARFPEQYF; DNA: TGTGCCAGCAGTGAAGAGGACGGGAGGGCCCGTTTTCCCGAGCAGTACTTC
V: TRBV5-6; J: TRBJ2-4; size: .; D: .; CDR3: CASTQGQSKNIQYF; DNA: TGTGCCAGCACGCAGGGGCAGTCAAAAAACATTCAGTACTTC
V: TRBV4-1; J: TRBJ1-4; size: .; D: TRBD1; CDR3: CASSQEGQGNEKLFF; DNA: TGCGCCAGCAGCCAAGAGGGACAGGGCAATGAAAAACTGTTTTTT
V: TRBV5-4; J: TRBJ2-3; size: .; D: TRBD2; CDR3: CASSKIAGGVTDTQYF; DNA: TGTGCCAGCAGCAAGATAGCGGGAGGGGTCACGGATACGCAGTATTTT
V: TRBV11-2; J: TRBJ2-7; size: .; D: TRBD2; CDR3: CASSRSLSGSYEQYF; DNA: TGTGCCAGCAGCCGGTCCCTAAGCGGGAGCTACGAGCAGTACTTC
V: TRBV5-1; J: TRBJ1-1; size: .; D: .; CDR3: CASSSAGAATEAFF; DNA: TGCGCCAGCAGCTCCGCGGGGGCGGCCACTGAAGCTTTCTTT
V: TRBV5-1; J: TRBJ2-1; size: .; D: TRBD2; CDR3: CASSPPLAGGPNEQFF; DNA: TGCGCCAGCAGCCCACCTCTAGCGGGAGGGCCCAATGAGCAGTTCTTC
V: TRBV5-4; J: TRBJ2-7; size: .; D: TRBD2; CDR3: CASSLGGGDPYEQYF; DNA: TGTGCCAGCAGCTTGGGGGGAGGGGACCCCTACGAGCAGTACTTC
V: TRBV11-2; J: TRBJ2-2; size: .; D: .; CDR3: CASSPGWRPNTGELFF; DNA: TGTGCCAGCAGCCCTGGGTGGAGGCCTAACACCGGGGAGCTGTTTTTT
V: TRBV5-1; J: TRBJ2-7; size: .; D: TRBD2; CDR3: CASSLTSGRIDEQYF; DNA: TGCGCCAGCAGCCTTACTAGCGGGAGAATTGACGAGCAGTACTTC
V: TRBV2; J: TRBJ2-7; size: .; D: TRBD2; CDR3: CASSETSGMYEQYF; DNA: TGTGCCAGCAGTGAGACTAGCGGGATGTACGAGCAGTACTTC
V: TRBV5-1; J: TRBJ2-3; size: .; D: TRBD2; CDR3: CASSLLASGSDTQYF; DNA: TGCGCCAGCAGCTTGTTGGCTAGCGGGAGTGATACGCAGTATTTT
V: TRBV14; J: TRBJ2-2; size: .; D: .; CDR3: CASSQGLGNTGELFF; DNA: TGTGCCAGCAGCCAAGGACTTGGGAACACCGGGGAGCTGTTTTTT
V: TRBV15; J: TRBJ2-7; size: .; D: .; CDR3: CATSDYSEDEQYF; DNA: TGTGCCACCAGCGACTATTCGGAGGACGAGCAGTACTTC
V: TRBV6-5; J: TRBJ2-2; size: .; D: .; CDR3: CASSYGPGTGELFF; DNA: TGTGCCAGCAGTTACGGGCCGGGGACCGGGGAGCTGTTTTTT
V: TRBV18; J: TRBJ1-2; size: .; D: TRBD1; CDR3: CASSPLNTGASIGYTF; DNA: TGTGCCAGCTCACCACTCAATACAGGGGCTTCGATTGGCTACACCTTC
V: TRBV2; J: TRBJ1-2; size: .; D: .; CDR3: CASSGEEGAYGYTF; DNA: TGTGCCAGCAGCGGGGAGGAGGGCGCCTATGGCTACACCTTC
V: TRBV27; J: TRBJ1-3; size: .; D: TRBD1; CDR3: CASSVTGGSGNTIYF; DNA: TGTGCCAGCAGTGTTACAGGGGGCTCTGGAAACACCATATATTTT
V: TRBV2; J: TRBJ2-5; size: .; D: .; CDR3: CASSVAGAPETQYF; DNA: TGTGCCAGCAGTGTGGCAGGGGCCCCAGAGACCCAGTACTTC
V: TRBV7-3; J: TRBJ2-1; size: .; D: TRBD2; CDR3: CASRRTSGSNEQFF; DNA: TGTGCCAGCAGGCGGACTAGCGGGAGCAATGAGCAGTTCTTC
V: TRBV6-5; J: TRBJ2-1; size: .; D: TRBD1; CDR3: CASSFRDRAGNEQFF; DNA: TGTGCCAGCAGTTTCCGGGACAGGGCGGGCAATGAGCAGTTCTTC
V: TRBV6-5; J: TRBJ2-5; size: .; D: .; CDR3: CASRGMGRQETQYF; DNA: TGTGCCAGCAGGGGGATGGGGAGACAAGAGACCCAGTACTTC
V: TRBV18; J: TRBJ1-3; size: .; D: .; CDR3: CASSPDGVSGNTIYF; DNA: TGTGCCAGCTCACCGGACGGGGTCTCTGGAAACACCATATATTTT
V: TRBV27; J: TRBJ2-1; size: once; D: TRBD2; CDR3: CASSTGLADYNEQFF; DNA: TGTGCCAGCAGTACGGGACTAGCGGATTACAATGAGCAGTTCTTC
V: TRBV7-9; J: TRBJ2-6; size: few; D: .; CDR3: CALRNSGANVLTF; DNA: TGTGCCTTGAGGAACTCTGGGGCCAACGTCCTGACTTTC
V: TRBV7-3; J: TRBJ2-3; size: .; D: .; CDR3: CASSSEGGWSTDTQYF; DNA: TGTGCCAGCAGCTCCGAAGGAGGATGGAGCACAGATACGCAGTATTTT
V: TRBV14; J: TRBJ2-3; size: .; D: TRBD1; CDR3: CASSQDYRGDTQYF; DNA: TGTGCCAGCAGCCAAGATTACAGGGGAGATACGCAGTATTTT
V: TRBV25-1; J: TRBJ2-3; size: few; D: .; CDR3: CASRRVGLGADTQYF; DNA: TGTGCCAGCAGGAGGGTGGGACTTGGGGCAGATACGCAGTATTTT
V: TRBV5-1; J: TRBJ2-3; size: .; D: .; CDR3: CASSLTGFPDTQYF; DNA: TGCGCCAGCAGCTTGACGGGGTTTCCAGATACGCAGTATTTT
V: TRBV5-1; J: TRBJ1-6; size: .; D: TRBD1; CDR3: CASSRTGDWNSPLHF; DNA: TGCGCCAGCAGCAGGACAGGGGACTGGAATTCACCCCTCCACTTT
V: TRBV4-2; J: TRBJ2-7; size: .; D: .; CDR3: CASSPGGTLYYEQYF; DNA: TGTGCCAGCAGCCCAGGGGGGACGCTCTACTACGAGCAGTACTTC
V: TRBV28; J: TRBJ2-7; size: .; D: TRBD1; CDR3: CASSVTGIEQYF; DNA: TGTGCCAGCAGTGTGACAGGGATCGAGCAGTACTTC
V: TRBV5-4; J: TRBJ1-2; size: .; D: .; CDR3: CASSSQEYYGYTF; DNA: TGTGCCAGCAGCTCACAGGAGTACTATGGCTACACCTTC
V: TRBV30; J: TRBJ1-6; size: .; D: .; CDR3: CAWTVTGPGSSPLHF; DNA: TGTGCCTGGACCGTGACAGGCCCTGGGTCTTCACCCCTCCACTTT
V: TRBV14; J: TRBJ2-5; size: .; D: TRBD2; CDR3: CASSQASAGGVETQYF; DNA: TGTGCCAGCAGCCAAGCTTCAGCGGGAGGGGTAGAGACCCAGTACTTC
V: TRBV5-6; J: TRBJ2-2; size: .; D: .; CDR3: CASSLPGEPNTGELFF; DNA: TGTGCCAGCAGCTTGCCGGGGGAACCCAACACCGGGGAGCTGTTTTTT
V: TRBV6-5; J: TRBJ2-2; size: .; D: .; CDR3: CASRTGLTGELFF; DNA: TGTGCCAGCAGAACGGGTCTAACCGGGGAGCTGTTTTTT